This T cell receptor beta chain was retrieved from a study of control samples from healthy donors and cancer patients. The table came from immunoSEQ multiplex PCR; TCRdb's copy has only in-frame clones and leaves some out. The table includes some 89,000 clones, 70% to 90% detected once. The ends were cut back, 6 bases at V and 0 bases at J, with 11 bases in the middle. From germline, CDR1 is KGHSH and CDR2 LQKENI. This CDR3 has 14 amino acids. The chain carries TRBV18 and TRBJ1-1; the D gene is possibly TRBD1 (6 bases). Sequencing was carried out using blood. This TCR derives from a woman in her 40s in good health. The CDR3 spells CASSPGQMNTEAFF. CDR3 DNA sequence: TGTGCCAGCTCGCCTGGACAGATGAACACTGAAGCTTTCTTT.